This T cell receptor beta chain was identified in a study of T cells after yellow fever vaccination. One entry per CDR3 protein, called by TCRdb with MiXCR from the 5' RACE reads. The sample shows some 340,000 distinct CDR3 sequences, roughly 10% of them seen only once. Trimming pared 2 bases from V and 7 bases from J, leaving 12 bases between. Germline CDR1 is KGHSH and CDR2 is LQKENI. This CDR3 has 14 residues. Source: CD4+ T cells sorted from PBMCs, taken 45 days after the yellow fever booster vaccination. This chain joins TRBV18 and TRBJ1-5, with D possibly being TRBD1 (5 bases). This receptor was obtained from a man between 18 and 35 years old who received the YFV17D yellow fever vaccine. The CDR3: CASSPAQGNQPQHF. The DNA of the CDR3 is TGTGCCAGCTCACCAGCCCAGGGAAACCAGCCCCAGCATTTT.